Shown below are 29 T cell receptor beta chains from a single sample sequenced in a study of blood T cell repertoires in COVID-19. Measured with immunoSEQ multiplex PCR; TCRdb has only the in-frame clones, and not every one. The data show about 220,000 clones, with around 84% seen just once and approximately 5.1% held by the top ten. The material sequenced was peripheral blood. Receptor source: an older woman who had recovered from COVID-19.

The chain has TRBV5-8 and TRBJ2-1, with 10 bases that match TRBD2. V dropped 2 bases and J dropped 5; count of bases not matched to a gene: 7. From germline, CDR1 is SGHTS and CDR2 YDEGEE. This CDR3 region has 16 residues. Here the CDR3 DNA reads TGTGCCAGCAGCTTTGGCGAGCGGGGGGGACACAATGAGCAGTTCTTC. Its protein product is CASSFGERGGHNEQFF.

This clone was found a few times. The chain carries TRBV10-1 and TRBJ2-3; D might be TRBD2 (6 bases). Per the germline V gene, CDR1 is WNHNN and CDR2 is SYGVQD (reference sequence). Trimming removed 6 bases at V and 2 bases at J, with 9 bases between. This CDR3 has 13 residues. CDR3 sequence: CASSGGLTDTQYF. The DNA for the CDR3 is TGCGCCAGCAGCGGGGGACTCACAGATACGCAGTATTTT.

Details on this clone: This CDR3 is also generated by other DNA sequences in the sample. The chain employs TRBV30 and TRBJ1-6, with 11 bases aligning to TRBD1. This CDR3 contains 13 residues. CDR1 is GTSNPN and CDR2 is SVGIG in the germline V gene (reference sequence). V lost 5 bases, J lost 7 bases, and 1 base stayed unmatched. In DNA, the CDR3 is TGTGCCTGGGGGACAGGGGGAAATTCACCCCTCCACTTT. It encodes CAWGTGGNSPLHF.

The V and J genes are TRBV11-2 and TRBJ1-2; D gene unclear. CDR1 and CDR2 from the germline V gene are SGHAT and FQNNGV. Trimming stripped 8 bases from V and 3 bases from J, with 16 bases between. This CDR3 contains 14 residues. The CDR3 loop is CASRPPSYHYGYTF. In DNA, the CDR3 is TGTGCCAGCCGCCCCCCGAGTTACCACTATGGCTACACCTTC.

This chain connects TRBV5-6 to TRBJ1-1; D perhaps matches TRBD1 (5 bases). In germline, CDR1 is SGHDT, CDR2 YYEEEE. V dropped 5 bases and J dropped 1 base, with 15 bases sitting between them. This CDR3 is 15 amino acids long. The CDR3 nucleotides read TGTGCCAGCAGAATAAACCCGGGGGGGAACACTGAAGCTTTCTTT. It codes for CASRINPGGNTEAFF.

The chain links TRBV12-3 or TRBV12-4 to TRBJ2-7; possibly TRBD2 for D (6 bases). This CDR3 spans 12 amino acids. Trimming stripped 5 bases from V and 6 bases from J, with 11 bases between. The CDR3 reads CASSPTSLEQYF. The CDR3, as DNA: TGTGCCAGCAGTCCGACTAGTCTCGAGCAGTACTTC.

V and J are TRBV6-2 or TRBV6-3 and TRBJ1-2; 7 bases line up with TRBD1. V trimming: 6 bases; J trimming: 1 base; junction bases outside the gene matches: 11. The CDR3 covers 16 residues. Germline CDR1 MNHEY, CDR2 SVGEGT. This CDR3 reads CASSIRRDSLNYGYTF. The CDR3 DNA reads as TGTGCCAGCAGCATACGAAGGGACAGCCTTAACTATGGCTACACCTTC.

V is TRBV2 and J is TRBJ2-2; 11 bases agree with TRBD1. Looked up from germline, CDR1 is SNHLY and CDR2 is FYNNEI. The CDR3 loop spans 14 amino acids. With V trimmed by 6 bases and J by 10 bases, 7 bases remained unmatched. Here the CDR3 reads CASRDRGQVEELFF. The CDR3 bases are TGTGCCAGCAGGGACAGGGGGCAGGTGGAGGAGCTGTTTTTT.

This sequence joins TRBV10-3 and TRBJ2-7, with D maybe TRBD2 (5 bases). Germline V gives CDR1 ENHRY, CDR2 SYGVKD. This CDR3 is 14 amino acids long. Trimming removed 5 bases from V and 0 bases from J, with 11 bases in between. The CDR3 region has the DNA TGTGCCATCAGTAGGAATAGCGACTCCTACGAGCAGTACTTC. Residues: CAISRNSDSYEQYF.

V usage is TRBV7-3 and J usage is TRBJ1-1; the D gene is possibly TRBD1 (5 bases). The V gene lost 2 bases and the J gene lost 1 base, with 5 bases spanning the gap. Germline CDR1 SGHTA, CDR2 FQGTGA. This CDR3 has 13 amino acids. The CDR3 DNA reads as TGTGCCAGCAGCTTAGGACAGAACACTGAAGCTTTCTTT. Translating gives CASSLGQNTEAFF.

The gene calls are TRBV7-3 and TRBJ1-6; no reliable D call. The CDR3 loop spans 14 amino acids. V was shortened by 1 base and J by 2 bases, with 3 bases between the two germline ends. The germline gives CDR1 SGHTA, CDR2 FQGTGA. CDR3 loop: CASSLRAYNSPLHF. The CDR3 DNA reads TGTGCCAGCAGCTTAAGAGCCTATAATTCACCCCTCCACTTT.

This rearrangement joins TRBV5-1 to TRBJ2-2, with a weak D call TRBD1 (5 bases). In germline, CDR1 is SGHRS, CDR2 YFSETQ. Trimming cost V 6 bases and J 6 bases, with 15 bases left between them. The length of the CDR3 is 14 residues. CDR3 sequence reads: CASTKGPGPGELFF. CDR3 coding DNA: TGCGCCAGCACCAAGGGTCCAGGGCCCGGGGAGCTGTTTTTT.

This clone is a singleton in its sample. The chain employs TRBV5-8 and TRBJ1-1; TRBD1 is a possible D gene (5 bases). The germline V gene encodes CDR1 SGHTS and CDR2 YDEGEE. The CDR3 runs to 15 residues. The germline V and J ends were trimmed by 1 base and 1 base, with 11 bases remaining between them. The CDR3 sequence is CASSLLGRGNTEAFF. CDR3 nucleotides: TGTGCCAGCAGCTTGTTGGGGAGGGGGAACACTGAAGCTTTCTTT.

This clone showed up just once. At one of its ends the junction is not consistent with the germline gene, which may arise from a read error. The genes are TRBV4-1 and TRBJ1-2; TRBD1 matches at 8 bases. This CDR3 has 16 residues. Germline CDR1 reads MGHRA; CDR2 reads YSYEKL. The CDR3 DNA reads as TGCGCCAGCAGCCAAGTCCCCCTCGGACAGGGCCTCACCTTTGTCTTC. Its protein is CASSQVPLGQGLTFVF.

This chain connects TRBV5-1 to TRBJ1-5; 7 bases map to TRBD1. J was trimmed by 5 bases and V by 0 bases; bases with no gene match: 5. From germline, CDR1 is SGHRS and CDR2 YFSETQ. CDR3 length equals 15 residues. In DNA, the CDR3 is TGCGCCAGCAGCTTGGCAGGGGGACGTGATCAGCCCCAGCATTTT. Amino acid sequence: CASSLAGGRDQPQHF.

Here the CDR3 reads CASSPGTGASTDTQYF. The CDR3 DNA sequence: TGCGCCAGCAGCCCTGGGACAGGAGCTAGCACAGATACGCAGTATTTT. The V and J genes are TRBV5-1 and TRBJ2-3; 8 positions match TRBD1. V shed 4 bases, J shed 0 bases, and the junction held 7 bases outside the gene matches. The CDR3 covers 16 residues. Germline CDR1 SGHRS, CDR2 YFSETQ.

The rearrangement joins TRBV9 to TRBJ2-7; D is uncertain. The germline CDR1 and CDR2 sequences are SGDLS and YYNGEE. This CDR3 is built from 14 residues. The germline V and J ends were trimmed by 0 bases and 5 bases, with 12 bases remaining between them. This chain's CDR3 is CASSVATTNNEQYF. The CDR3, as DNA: TGTGCCAGCAGCGTAGCTACGACAAACAACGAGCAGTACTTC.

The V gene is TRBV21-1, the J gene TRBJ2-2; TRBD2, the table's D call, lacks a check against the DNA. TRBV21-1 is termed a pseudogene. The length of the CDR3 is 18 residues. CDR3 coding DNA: TGTGCCAGCAGCAAGACCAAGCTAGCGCCCAGGGAGACGGAGGAGCTGTTTTTT. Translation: CASSKTKLAPRETEELFF.

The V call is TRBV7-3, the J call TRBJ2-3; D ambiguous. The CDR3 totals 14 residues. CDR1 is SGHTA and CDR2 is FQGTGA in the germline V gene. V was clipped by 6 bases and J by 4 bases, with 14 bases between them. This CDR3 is CASSPTSLPDTQYF. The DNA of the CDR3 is TGTGCCAGCAGTCCTACCTCCTTGCCAGATACGCAGTATTTT.

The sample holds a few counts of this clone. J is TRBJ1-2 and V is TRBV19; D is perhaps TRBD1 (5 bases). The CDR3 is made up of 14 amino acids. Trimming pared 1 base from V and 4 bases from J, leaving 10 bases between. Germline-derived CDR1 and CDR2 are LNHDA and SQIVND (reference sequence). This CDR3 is CASSIAAGPYGYTF. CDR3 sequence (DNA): TGTGCCAGTAGTATAGCAGCAGGGCCCTATGGCTACACCTTC.

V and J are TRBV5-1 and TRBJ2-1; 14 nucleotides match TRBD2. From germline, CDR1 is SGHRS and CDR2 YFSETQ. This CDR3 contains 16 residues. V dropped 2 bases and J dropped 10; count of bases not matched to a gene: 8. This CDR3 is CASSLGPGLAGEEQFF. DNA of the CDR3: TGCGCCAGCAGCTTAGGGCCGGGACTAGCGGGGGAAGAGCAGTTCTTC. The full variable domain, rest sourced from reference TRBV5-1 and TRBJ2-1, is KAGVTQTPRYLIKTRGQQVTLSCSPISGHRSVSWYQQTPGQGLQFLFEYFSETQRNKGNFPGRFSGRQFSNSRSEMNVSTLELGDSALYLCASSLGPGLAGEEQFFGPGTRLTVL.

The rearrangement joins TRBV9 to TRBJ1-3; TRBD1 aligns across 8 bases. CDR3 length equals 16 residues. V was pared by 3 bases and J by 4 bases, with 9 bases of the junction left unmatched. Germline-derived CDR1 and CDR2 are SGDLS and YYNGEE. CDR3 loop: CASSAGQGFMGNTIYF. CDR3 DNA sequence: TGTGCCAGCAGCGCCGGACAGGGCTTTATGGGAAACACCATATATTTT. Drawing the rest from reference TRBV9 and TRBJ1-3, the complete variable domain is DSGVTQTPKHLITATGQRVTLRCSPRSGDLSVYWYQQSLDQGLQFLIQYYNGEERAKGNILERFSAQQFPDLHSELNLSSLELGDSALYFCASSAGQGFMGNTIYFGEGSWLTVV.

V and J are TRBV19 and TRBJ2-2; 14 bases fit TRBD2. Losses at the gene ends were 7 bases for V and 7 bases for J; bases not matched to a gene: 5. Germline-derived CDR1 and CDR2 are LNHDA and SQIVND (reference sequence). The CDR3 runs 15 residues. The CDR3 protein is CASKGLAGEIGELFF. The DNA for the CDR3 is TGTGCCAGTAAGGGACTAGCGGGGGAAATCGGGGAGCTGTTTTTT.

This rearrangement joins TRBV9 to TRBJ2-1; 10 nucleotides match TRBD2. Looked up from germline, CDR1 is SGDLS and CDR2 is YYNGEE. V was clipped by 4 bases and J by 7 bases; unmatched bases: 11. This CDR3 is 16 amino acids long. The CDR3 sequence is CASSPPASGGGNEQFF. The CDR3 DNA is TGTGCCAGCAGCCCCCCGGCTAGCGGGGGAGGGAATGAGCAGTTCTTC.

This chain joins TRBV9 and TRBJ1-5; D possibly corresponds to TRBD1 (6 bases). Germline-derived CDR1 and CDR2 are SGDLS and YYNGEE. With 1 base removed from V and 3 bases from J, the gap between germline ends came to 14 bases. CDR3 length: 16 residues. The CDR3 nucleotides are TGTGCCAGCAGCGTATCTTGGGCAGGGGCCAATCAGCCCCAGCATTTT. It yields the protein CASSVSWAGANQPQHF.

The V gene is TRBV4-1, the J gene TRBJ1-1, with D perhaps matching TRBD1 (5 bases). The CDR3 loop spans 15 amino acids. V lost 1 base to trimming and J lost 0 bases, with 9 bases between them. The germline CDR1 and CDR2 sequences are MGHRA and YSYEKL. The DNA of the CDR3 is TGCGCCAGCAGCCAAGTTCGACAGATGAACACTGAAGCTTTCTTT. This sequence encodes CASSQVRQMNTEAFF.

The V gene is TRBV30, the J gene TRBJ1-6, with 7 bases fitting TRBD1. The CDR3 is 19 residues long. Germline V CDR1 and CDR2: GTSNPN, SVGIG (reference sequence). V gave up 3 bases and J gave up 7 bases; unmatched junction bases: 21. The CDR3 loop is CAWRTKTGIGQLGNSPLHF. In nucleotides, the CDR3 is TGTGCCTGGAGAACCAAGACAGGGATAGGGCAATTGGGCAATTCACCCCTCCACTTT.

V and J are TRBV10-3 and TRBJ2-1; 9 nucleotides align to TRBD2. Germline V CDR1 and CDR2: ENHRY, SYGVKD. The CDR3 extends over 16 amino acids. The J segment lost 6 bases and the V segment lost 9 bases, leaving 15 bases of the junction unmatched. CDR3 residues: CAIQDTRRGGANEQFF. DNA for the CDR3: TGTGCCATTCAAGACACTCGGCGCGGGGGGGCCAATGAGCAGTTCTTC.

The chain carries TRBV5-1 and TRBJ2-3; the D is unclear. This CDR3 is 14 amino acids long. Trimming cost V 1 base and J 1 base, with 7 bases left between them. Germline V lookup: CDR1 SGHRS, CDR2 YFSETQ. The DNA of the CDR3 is TGCGCCAGCAGCTTGTCAGTCCGCACAGATACGCAGTATTTT. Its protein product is CASSLSVRTDTQYF.